This TCR beta chain is from a study of T cells after yellow fever vaccination. At the level of the study: Researchers used SMART-Seq v4 Ultra Low Input to prepare fractions that had low cell numbers.

TCR cDNA, made by 5'RACE template switching, carried an added universal primer site and UMIs. In TCRdb, the 5' RACE reads were re-called with MiXCR into one record per CDR3 protein. The sample includes hundreds of thousands of distinct CDR3 sequences, 13% of them seen just once. This clonotype was seen only a few times. The antigen remains unidentified. Study outcomes and limitations: Re-detected after boosting: most primary clones, 96% of CD4 and 75% to 90% of CD8. A small share of clonotypes appeared in both CD4 and CD8 compartments.

The V end was cut by 8 bases, the J end by 4 bases, with 15 bases between. CDR1 and CDR2 (germline): SQVTM, ANQGSEA. The CDR3 is 13 residues long. The material was PBMCs, obtained on the day of the yellow fever booster vaccination. The origin of this receptor is a man aged 25 to 40 who received the YFV17D yellow fever vaccine. The chain links TRBV29-1 to TRBJ2-1; perhaps TRBD1 as D (6 bases). CDR3 residues: CSSRQAEYNEQFF. The CDR3, as DNA: TGCAGCTCCAGACAGGCCGAATACAATGAGCAGTTCTTC.